This T cell receptor beta chain derives from a study of blood T cell repertoires in COVID-19. Across the whole study: Sites in the United States, Italy and Spain provided acute and convalescent COVID-19 samples. PBMCs, B-cell-depleted T cells, or T cells provided the cDNA or gDNA that made up the material.

The CDR3 has 15 amino acids. The germline CDR1 and CDR2 sequences are LGHDT and YNNKEL (reference sequence). The J segment lost 6 bases and the V segment lost 1 base, leaving 3 bases of the junction unmatched. In the original workflow: Estimates of nucleated cell counts were drawn from the amplification of reference gene primers. Profiling relied on immunoSEQ multiplex PCR, and the TCRdb table lists in-frame clones only, not all of them. That table furnishes V, J and clone size, whereas the DNA furnished D and trimming. Found here are 95,000 to 110,000 clones, roughly 84% of them singletons; the top ten hold around a quarter.

This TCR came from a man between 60 and 75 years old with acute or convalescent COVID-19. The sequenced sample was peripheral blood. The V gene is TRBV3-1 (or the pseudogene TRBV3-2), the J gene TRBJ2-1; TRBD2 matches at 10 bases. The CDR3 region is CASSQGPSGSNEQFF. DNA of the CDR3: TGTGCCAGCAGCCAAGGCCCTAGCGGGAGCAATGAGCAGTTCTTC.